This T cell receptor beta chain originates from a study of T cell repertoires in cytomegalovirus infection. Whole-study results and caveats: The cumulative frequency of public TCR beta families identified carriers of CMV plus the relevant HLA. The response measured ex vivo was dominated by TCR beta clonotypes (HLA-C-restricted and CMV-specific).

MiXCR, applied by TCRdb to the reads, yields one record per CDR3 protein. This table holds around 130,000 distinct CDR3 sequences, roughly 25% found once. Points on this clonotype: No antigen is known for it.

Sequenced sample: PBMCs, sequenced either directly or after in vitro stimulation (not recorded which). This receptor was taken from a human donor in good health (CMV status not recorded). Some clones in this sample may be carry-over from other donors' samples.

CDR3 DNA: TGTGCCAGCAGACCAGACAGGGGGGGAAATCAGCCCCAGCATTTT. Its protein product is CASRPDRGGNQPQHF. J is TRBJ1-5 and V is TRBV2; 9 bases are shared with TRBD1. In germline, CDR1 is SNHLY, CDR2 FYNNEI. The J segment lost 4 bases and the V segment lost 6 bases, leaving 7 bases of the junction unmatched. The CDR3 is made up of 15 amino acids.